One and the same sample provided the 2 T cell receptor beta chains below, sequenced in a study of sequential checkpoint blockade in melanoma. This table comes from immunoSEQ multiplex PCR, and its TCRdb copy is limited to in-frame clones, with some not included. Of 25,000 to 35,000 clones listed, 83% are singletons. Noted treatment: randomized to nivolumab then ipilimumab (arm A) or the reverse (arm B). The input for sequencing was CD8+ T cells sorted from blood (inferred from file names), taken from a patient given nivolumab and ipilimumab in sequence. The receptors shown here come from a human donor with melanoma.

The chain has TRBV9 and TRBJ1-2; D unresolved. Germline-derived CDR1 and CDR2 are SGDLS and YYNGEE. Trimming cost V 4 bases and J 4 bases, with 14 bases left between them. This CDR3 has 14 amino acids. CDR3 sequence (DNA): TGTGCCAGCAGCCTCGGGTCGCACCCCTATGGCTACACCTTC. Translated: CASSLGSHPYGYTF.

The chain links TRBV5-1 to TRBJ1-3; no reliable D call. Germline CDR1 reads SGHRS; CDR2 reads YFSETQ. Trimming removed 4 bases from V and 1 base from J, with 12 bases in between. The CDR3 extends over 15 amino acids. The CDR3 nucleotides are TGCGCCAGCAGCCAGGACTCCGCTTCTGGAAACACCATATATTTT. Protein sequence: CASSQDSASGNTIYF.